This TCR beta chain was observed in a study of graft-versus-host responses after intestinal transplantation. The CDR3 consists of 13 residues. CDR1 ENHRY and CDR2 SYGVKD come from the germline V gene. V was clipped by 8 bases and J by 5 bases, with 16 bases between them. Responders labeled with CFSE (approximately 200,000) were plated with approximately 200,000 irradiated, violet-dye-labeled stimulators. There are a few counts of this clone. Points from the study as a whole: Patients who carried graft-donor T cell macrochimerism also had high graft-versus-host to host-versus-graft clonal ratios in their allografts. Recipient bone marrow held GvH clones, some seen earlier in ileum or blood.

Assay used: immunoSEQ multiplex PCR; TCRdb lists only in-frame clones, some missing. Of around 21,000 clones listed, around three fifths are singletons. The chain employs TRBV10-3 and TRBJ2-7; D is unresolved. This specimen consisted of alloreactive CD4+ T cells from a mixed lymphocyte reaction culture, obtained before intestinal transplant. Sample subset: CFSE-low proliferating T cells sorted from roughly six-day pre-transplant mixed lymphocyte reaction (GvH or HvG direction). The TCR comes from a human patient who received an intestinal transplant. The CDR3 protein is CAIAGTVLDEQYF. The DNA for the CDR3 is TGTGCCATCGCCGGTACAGTTCTTGACGAGCAGTACTTC.